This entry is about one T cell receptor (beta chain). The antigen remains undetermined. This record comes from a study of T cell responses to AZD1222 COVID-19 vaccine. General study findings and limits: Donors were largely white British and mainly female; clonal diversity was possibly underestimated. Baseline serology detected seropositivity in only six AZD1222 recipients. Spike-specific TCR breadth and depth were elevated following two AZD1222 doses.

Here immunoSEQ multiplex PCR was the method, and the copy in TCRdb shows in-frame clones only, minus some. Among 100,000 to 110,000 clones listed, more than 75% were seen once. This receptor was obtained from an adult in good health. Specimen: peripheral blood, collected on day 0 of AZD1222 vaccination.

The CDR3, as DNA: TGTGCCAGCAGCATTAGCGGGAGGGCCTTAGATACGCAGTATTTT. Encoded protein: CASSISGRALDTQYF. The chain recombines TRBV7-3 with TRBJ2-3; 11 nucleotides line up with TRBD2. J lost 5 bases, V lost 5 bases, and 6 bases had no gene match. Per germline, CDR1 SGHTA and CDR2 FQGTGA. This CDR3 region has 15 residues.